This T cell receptor beta chain appears in the sequencing data of a study of blood T cells in healthy people across ages. The authors ran a second PCR of about 6 to 12 cycles using a sample-barcoded 5' primer and a J-beta primer mix. Each cDNA molecule carried a tag from a template-switch adaptor that contained 12 random nucleotides. Using its own MiXCR run on the 5' RACE reads, TCRdb lists one record per CDR3 protein. The sample has hundreds of thousands of distinct CDR3 sequences, more than 40% seen once. In each sample, at least 7 million PBMCs were isolated. In the case of this clonotype: What it recognizes is unknown.

Study observations and caveats: Per million T cells, TCR beta diversity dropped roughly linearly as age increased.

Germline-derived CDR1 and CDR2 are MDHEN and SYDVKM. CDR3 size: 15 residues. Deletions cut 5 bases from V and 4 bases from J, with 14 bases between. The sequence was collected from a man between 60 and 70 years old in good health. V gene TRBV28 combines with J gene TRBJ2-2; unclear D gene. Sequencing was performed on blood. The CDR3 bases are TGTGCCAGCAGTCCTAGGGCGCTCGGCACCGGGGAGCTGTTTTTT. Translating gives CASSPRALGTGELFF.